Sequencing of this T cell receptor beta chain was carried out in a study of blood T cell repertoires in COVID-19. Looked up from germline, CDR1 is MNHEY and CDR2 is SVGAGI. This CDR3 is 14 amino acids long. Trimming cost V 5 bases and J 5 bases; bases outside gene matches: 1. Here immunoSEQ multiplex PCR was the method, and the copy in TCRdb shows in-frame clones only, minus some. The profile covers around 300,000 clones, with 80% to 90% appearing a single time and less than 6.5% taken by the ten largest. Sequencing was done on a sample of PBMCs or T cells enriched from blood (not recorded which). The chain links TRBV6-5 to TRBJ1-6; 9 bases are a match to TRBD1. The source is a man aged 25-40 years who had recovered from COVID-19. CDR3 nucleotide sequence: TGTGCCAGCAGTCGGACAGGGGATAATTCACCCCTCCACTTT. It is translated as CASSRTGDNSPLHF.